This record looks at one T cell receptor beta chain sequence and its context. Its specificity is unknown. Time point here: newly diagnosed, previously untreated cHL patient sample. The study compared against PBMCs from newly diagnosed, untreated classical Hodgkin lymphoma. Trimming removed 0 bases from V and 2 bases from J, with 7 bases in between. CDR3 size: 14 residues. CDR1 PRHDT and CDR2 FYEKMQ come from the germline V gene (reference sequence). The sample belongs to a study of PD-1 blockade in classical Hodgkin lymphoma. Overall study findings and caveats: The origin of the repertoire differences remains undefined, with disease activity or prior therapy as possible causes. Relapsed/refractory patients reportedly had lower baseline diversity than newly diagnosed patients.

Sequencing used immunoSEQ multiplex PCR; TCRdb keeps in-frame clones, though not all of them. The sample lists approximately 70,000 clones, over 90% occurring once. The sequencing sample was made of peripheral blood mononuclear cells (PBMCs). The clonotype comes from a human donor with classical Hodgkin lymphoma. This chain connects TRBV13 to TRBJ1-2; the D is unclear. The CDR3 spells CASSLGRKNYGYTF. DNA of the CDR3: TGTGCCAGCAGCTTAGGCAGGAAGAACTATGGCTACACCTTC.